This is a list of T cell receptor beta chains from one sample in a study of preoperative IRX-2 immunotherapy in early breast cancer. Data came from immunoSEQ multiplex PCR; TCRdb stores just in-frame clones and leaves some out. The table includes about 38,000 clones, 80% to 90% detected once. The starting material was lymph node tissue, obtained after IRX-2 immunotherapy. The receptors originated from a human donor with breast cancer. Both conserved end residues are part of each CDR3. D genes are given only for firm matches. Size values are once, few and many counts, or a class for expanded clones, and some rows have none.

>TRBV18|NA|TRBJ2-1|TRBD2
TGTGCCAGCTCACCTCGGACTAGCGGCATCGTATACAATGAGCAGTTCTTC
CASSPRTSGIVYNEQFF
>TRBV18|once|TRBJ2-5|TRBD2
TGTGCCAGCTCACCACCGGGACTAGGCCAAGAGACCCAGTACTTC
CASSPPGLGQETQYF
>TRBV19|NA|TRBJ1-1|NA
TGTGCCAGTAGTATAAATCCGAACACTGAAGCTTTCTTT
CASSINPNTEAFF
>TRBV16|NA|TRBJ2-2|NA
TGTGCCAGCAGCCAAAGTTCACACACCGGGGAGCTGTTTTTT
CASSQSSHTGELFF
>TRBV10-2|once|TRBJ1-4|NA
TGCGCCAGCAGTGTGACTCTTGCAACTAATGAAAAACTGTTTTTT
CASSVTLATNEKLFF
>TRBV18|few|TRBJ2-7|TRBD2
TGTGCCAGCTCACCCTCGGCGGGGGGGCCGCACGAGCAGTACTTC
CASSPSAGGPHEQYF
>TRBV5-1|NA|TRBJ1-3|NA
TGCGCCAGCAGCTTGGTGTGGGACGAACCTGGAAACACCATATATTTT
CASSLVWDEPGNTIYF
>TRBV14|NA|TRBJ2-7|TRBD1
TGTGCCAGCAGTCAGCGAGGGGGCATGTCCTACGAGCAGTACTTC
CASSQRGGMSYEQYF
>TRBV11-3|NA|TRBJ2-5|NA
TGTGCCAGCAGCCCTCGCAGTTACCAAGAGACCCAGTACTTC
CASSPRSYQETQYF
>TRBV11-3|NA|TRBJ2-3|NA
TGTGCCAGCACCATGCTGGGGGGCAAGGAAGATACGCAGTATTTT
CASTMLGGKEDTQYF
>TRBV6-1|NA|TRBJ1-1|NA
TGTGCCAGCAGTGAAGGCGTGGGACAAAAAGAAGCTTTCTTT
CASSEGVGQKEAFF
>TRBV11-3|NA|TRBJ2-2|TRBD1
TGTGCCAGCAGCCTGCGGACAGGGGGCACCGGGGAGCTGTTTTTT
CASSLRTGGTGELFF
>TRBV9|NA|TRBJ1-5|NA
TGTGCCAGCAGCGCCGGACCTAGCAATCAGCCCCAGCATTTT
CASSAGPSNQPQHF
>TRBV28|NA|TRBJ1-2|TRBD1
TGTGCCAGCAGGGGGACAGGGGCTGGCTATGGCTACACCTTC
CASRGTGAGYGYTF
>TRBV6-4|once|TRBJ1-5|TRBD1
TGTGCCAGCAGTAATAGAGGGACAGGGGGCGACCTGGGGCCCCAGCATTTT
CASSNRGTGGDLGPQHF
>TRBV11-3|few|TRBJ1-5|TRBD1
TGTGCCAGCAGCCTCAACAGGGGTCTCCAGCCCCAGCATTTT
CASSLNRGLQPQHF
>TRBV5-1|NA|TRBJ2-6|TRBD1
TGCGCCAGCAGCTTGGTGATCCAGGGGGCTGGGGCCAACGTCCTGACTTTC
CASSLVIQGAGANVLTF
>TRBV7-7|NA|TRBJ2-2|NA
TGTGCCAGCAGCTTGAATATCGGGGAAAGGGAGCTGTTTTTT
CASSLNIGERELFF
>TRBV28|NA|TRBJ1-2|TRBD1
TGTGCCAGCAGCCCTAGCGGACAGGGACCTAACTATGGCTACACCTTC
CASSPSGQGPNYGYTF
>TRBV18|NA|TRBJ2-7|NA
TGTGCCAGCTCACCAGGGACACCTTCCTACGAGCAGTACTTC
CASSPGTPSYEQYF
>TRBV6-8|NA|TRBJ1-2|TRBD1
TGTGCCATCACCGCGACAGGGCTCTATGGCTACACCTTC
CAITATGLYGYTF
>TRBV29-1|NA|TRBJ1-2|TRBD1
TGCAGCGTTGCCGACAGGGGGCAAGGCTACACCTTC
CSVADRGQGYTF
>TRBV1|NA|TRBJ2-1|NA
TGCGCCAGCAGCCAAGAAAGAGCGGGGGCCGGGGATGAGCAGTTCTTC
CASSQERAGAGDEQFF
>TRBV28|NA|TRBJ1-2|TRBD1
TGTGCCAGCAGTACAGGGGGCACTAACTATGGCTACACCTTC
CASSTGGTNYGYTF
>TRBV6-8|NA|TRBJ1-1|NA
TGTGCCAGCAGACAGGGTATCAGGGGCCCGAACACTGAAGCTTTCTTT
CASRQGIRGPNTEAFF
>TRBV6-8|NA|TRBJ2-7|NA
TGTGCCAGCAGTTACTCCATGGGGGTGATCTACGAGCAGTACTTC
CASSYSMGVIYEQYF
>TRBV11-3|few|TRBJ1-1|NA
TGTGCCAGCAGCCCTTGGACAGACAACACTGAAGCTTTCTTT
CASSPWTDNTEAFF
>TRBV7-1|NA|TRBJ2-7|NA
TGTGCCAGCAGCAAGGTCGAGTACTCCTACGAGCAGTACTTC
CASSKVEYSYEQYF
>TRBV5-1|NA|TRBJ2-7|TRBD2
TGCGCCAGCAGCTTAACCGGGACTAGCGGGACCAACGAGCAGTACTTC
CASSLTGTSGTNEQYF
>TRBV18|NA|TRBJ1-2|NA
TGTGCCAGCTCACCCGCCGTCTCTTTAGGGACGAACTATGGCTACACCTTC
CASSPAVSLGTNYGYTF
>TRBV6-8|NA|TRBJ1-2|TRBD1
TGTGCCAGCAGTTACAGACAGGGCAACTATGGCTACACCTTC
CASSYRQGNYGYTF
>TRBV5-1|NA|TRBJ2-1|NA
TGCGCCAGCAGCTTGGATTTTAGCTCCTACAATGAGCAGTTCTTC
CASSLDFSSYNEQFF
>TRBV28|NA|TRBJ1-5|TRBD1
TGTGCCAGCAGTCTCACAGGGGCAGGCCAGCATTTT
CASSLTGAGQHF
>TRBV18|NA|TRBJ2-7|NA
TGTGCCAGCTCACCATCAGGGGTTCGGTTGTCCGAGCAGTACTTC
CASSPSGVRLSEQYF
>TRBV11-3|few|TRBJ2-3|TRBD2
TGTGCCAGCAGCTTTAGCGGGACTGTGACAGATACGCAGTATTTT
CASSFSGTVTDTQYF
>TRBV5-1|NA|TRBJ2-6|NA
TGCGCCAGCAGTCCGGAGGGGGCAACTGGGGCCAACGTCCTGACTTTC
CASSPEGATGANVLTF
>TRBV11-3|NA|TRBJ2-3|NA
TGTGCCAGCAGCGCGATGGTCCGGGGCACAGATACGCAGTATTTT
CASSAMVRGTDTQYF
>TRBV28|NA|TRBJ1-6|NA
TGTGCCAGCAGTTCCCGGGATAACAGGGTTTTGAGCTCCTATAATTCACCCCTCCACTTT
CASSSRDNRVLSSYNSPLHF
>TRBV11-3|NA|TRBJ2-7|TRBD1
TGTGCCAGCAGAAAGACAGGGGGCAGCTACGAGCAGTACTTC
CASRKTGGSYEQYF
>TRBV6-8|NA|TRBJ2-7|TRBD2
TGTGCCAGCAGTACTAGCGGGGGCCTCTCCTACGAGCAGTACTTC
CASSTSGGLSYEQYF
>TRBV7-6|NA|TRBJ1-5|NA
TGTGCCAGCAGCTTGTCGCATCAGGTGAGCAATCAGCCCCAGCATTTT
CASSLSHQVSNQPQHF
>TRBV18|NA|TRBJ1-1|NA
TGTGCCAGCTCACGGGGGGAGGGGCACACTGAAGCTTTCTTT
CASSRGEGHTEAFF
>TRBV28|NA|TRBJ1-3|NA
TGTGCCAGCAGTTTTTCTGGAAACACCATATATTTT
CASSFSGNTIYF
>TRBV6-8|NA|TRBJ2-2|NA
TGTGCCAGCAGTTACCCAGAGGGGGGCTCGGATACCGGGGAGCTGTTTTTT
CASSYPEGGSDTGELFF
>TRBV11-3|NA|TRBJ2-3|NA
TGTGCCAGCAGCTTGGAGCAGGGTAGGGGCACAGATACGCAGTATTTT
CASSLEQGRGTDTQYF
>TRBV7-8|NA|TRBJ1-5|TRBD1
TGTGCCAGCAGCTTCGGAGGGGGCAGCAATCAGCCCCAGCATTTT
CASSFGGGSNQPQHF
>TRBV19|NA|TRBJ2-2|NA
TGTGCCAGTAGTCCAATGGGGGTTACCGGGGAGCTGTTTTTT
CASSPMGVTGELFF
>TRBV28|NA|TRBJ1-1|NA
TGTGCCAGCACGCTTCGAGACAGGTTGAACACTGAAGCTTTCTTT
CASTLRDRLNTEAFF
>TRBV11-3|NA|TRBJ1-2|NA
TGTGCCAGCAGCCTCTACAGGGAGGGCTATGGCTACACCTTC
CASSLYREGYGYTF
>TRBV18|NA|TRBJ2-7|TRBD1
TGTGCCAGCTCACCCCAAGACAGGGTCCACGAGCAGTACTTC
CASSPQDRVHEQYF
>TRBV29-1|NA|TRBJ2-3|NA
TGCAGCGTTGATCCAGGGGGCACAGATACGCAGTATTTT
CSVDPGGTDTQYF
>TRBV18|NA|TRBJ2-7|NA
TGTGCCAGCTCACCACCAGTTAACCGGGGCGAGCAGTACTTC
CASSPPVNRGEQYF
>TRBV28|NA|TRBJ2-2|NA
TGTGCCAGCCTGAACAGGGGAGGGGACACCGGGGAGCTGTTTTTT
CASLNRGGDTGELFF
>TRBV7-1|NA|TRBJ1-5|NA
TGTGCCAGCAGCCTGGATAGCAATCAGCCCCAGCATTTT
CASSLDSNQPQHF
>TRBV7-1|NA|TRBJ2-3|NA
TGTGCCAGCAGCTTAGATTCTGGGTTTGATACGCAGTATTTT
CASSLDSGFDTQYF
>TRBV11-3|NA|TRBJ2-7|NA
TGTGCCAGCAGCTCTTTAGAGCTATCAGGGGAGCAGTACTTC
CASSSLELSGEQYF
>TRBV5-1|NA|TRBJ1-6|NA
TGCGCCAGCAGCTTGGATGGGGCAGATAATTCACCCCTCCACTTT
CASSLDGADNSPLHF